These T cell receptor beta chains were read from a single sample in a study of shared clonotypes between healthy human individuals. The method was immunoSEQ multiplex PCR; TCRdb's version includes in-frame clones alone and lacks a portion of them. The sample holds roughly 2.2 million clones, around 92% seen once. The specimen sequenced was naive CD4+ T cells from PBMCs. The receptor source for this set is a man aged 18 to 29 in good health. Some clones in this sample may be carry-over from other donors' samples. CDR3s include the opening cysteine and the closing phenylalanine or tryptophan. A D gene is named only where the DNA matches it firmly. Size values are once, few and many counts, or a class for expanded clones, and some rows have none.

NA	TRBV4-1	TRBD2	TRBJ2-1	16	TGCGCCAGCAGCCACCCACTAGCGGGACGGTTCAATGAGCAGTTCTTC	CASSHPLAGRFNEQFF
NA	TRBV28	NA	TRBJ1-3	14	TGTGCCAGCGTGCGGGCAGGCGGACTCTACACCATATATTTT	CASVRAGGLYTIYF
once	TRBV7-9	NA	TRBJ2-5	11	TGTGCCAGCAGCTTCTGGGAGACCCAGTACTTC	CASSFWETQYF
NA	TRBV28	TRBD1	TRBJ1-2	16	TGTGCCAGCAGGACCCCGGGGACAGCCTCTAACTATGGCTACACCTTC	CASRTPGTASNYGYTF
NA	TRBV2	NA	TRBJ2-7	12	TGTGCCAGCGGGGTCGCCCCTGGCGAGCAGTACTTC	CASGVAPGEQYF
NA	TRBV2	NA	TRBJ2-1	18	TGTGCCAGCACCAGAGGGGCCAGCGGGCGGGGTAGATACAATGAGCAGTTCTTC	CASTRGASGRGRYNEQFF
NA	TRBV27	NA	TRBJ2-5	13	TGTGCCAGCAGTTTTAGCGTATGGGAGACCCAGTACTTC	CASSFSVWETQYF
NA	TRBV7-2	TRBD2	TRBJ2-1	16	TGTGCCAGCAGCCCCCGACTAGCTCAATCCTACAATGAGCAGTTCTTC	CASSPRLAQSYNEQFF
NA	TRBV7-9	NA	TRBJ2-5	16	TGTGCCAGCAGCCCCCCGGGACATTCGGGAGTCGAGACCCAGTACTTC	CASSPPGHSGVETQYF
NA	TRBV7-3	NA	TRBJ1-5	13	TGTGCCAGCAGCCCTCCAGGCCGGCAGCCCCAGCATTTT	CASSPPGRQPQHF
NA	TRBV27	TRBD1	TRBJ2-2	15	TGTGCCAGCAGTAGGGACAGAACGAACACCGGGGAGCTGTTTTTT	CASSRDRTNTGELFF
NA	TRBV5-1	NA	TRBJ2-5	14	TGCGCCAGCAGCTTGATTGGGGGAATAGAGACCCAGTACTTC	CASSLIGGIETQYF
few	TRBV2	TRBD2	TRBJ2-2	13	TGTGCCAGCAGTCTAGCGGTCCGTCGGGAGCTGTTTTTT	CASSLAVRRELFF
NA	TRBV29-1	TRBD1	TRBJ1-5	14	TGCAGCGTTGTATTACAGGGGGGCAATCAGCCCCAGCATTTT	CSVVLQGGNQPQHF
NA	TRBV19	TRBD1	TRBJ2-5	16	TGTGCCAGTAGTCCTGGGACAGGGGTCCTCCAAGAGACCCAGTACTTC	CASSPGTGVLQETQYF
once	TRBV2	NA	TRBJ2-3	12	TGTGCCAGCAGTGGACCCACAGATACGCAGTATTTT	CASSGPTDTQYF
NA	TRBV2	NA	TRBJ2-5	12	TGTGCCAGCAGTGCCAGGGAGGCGACCCAGTACTTC	CASSAREATQYF
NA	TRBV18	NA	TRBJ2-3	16	TGTGCCAGCTCACCACTAGGGGCCGGAGCCACAGATACGCAGTATTTT	CASSPLGAGATDTQYF
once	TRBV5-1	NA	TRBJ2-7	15	TGCGCCAGCAGCTTGATGGTCAGAAGCTCCTACGAGCAGTACTTC	CASSLMVRSSYEQYF
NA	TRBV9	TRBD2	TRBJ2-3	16	TGTGCCAGCAGCGTGGCTAGCGGGATGGAGACAGATACGCAGTATTTT	CASSVASGMETDTQYF
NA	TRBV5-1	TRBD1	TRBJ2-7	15	TGCGCCAGCAGCACAGGGACAGGTCCAACTCTCGAGCAGTACTTC	CASSTGTGPTLEQYF
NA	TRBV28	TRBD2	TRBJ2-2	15	TGTGCCACCGTCGAGGGAGGGCCTATTGGCGGGGAGCTGTTTTTT	CATVEGGPIGGELFF
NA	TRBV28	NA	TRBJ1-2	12	TGTGCCAGCAGTACGACCAACTATGGCTACACCTTC	CASSTTNYGYTF
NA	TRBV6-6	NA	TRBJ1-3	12	TGTGCCAGCAGTTACGTGGAATTAGAAGCATATTTT	CASSYVELEAYF
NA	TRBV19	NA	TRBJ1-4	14	TGTGCCAGTAGGGGAGGGGCAATTAATGAAAAACTGTTTTTT	CASRGGAINEKLFF
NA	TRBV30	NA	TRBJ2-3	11	TGTGCCTGGGGGAGGACAGATACGCAGTATTTT	CAWGRTDTQYF
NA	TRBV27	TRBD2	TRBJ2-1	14	TGTGCCAGCAGGGTTGGACTAGCGGTCGGGGAGCAGTTCTTC	CASRVGLAVGEQFF
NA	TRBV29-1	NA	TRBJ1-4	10	TGCAGCGTTTACAATGAAAAACTGTTTTTT	CSVYNEKLFF
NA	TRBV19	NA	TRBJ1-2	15	TGTGCCAGTAGTATAGATCTCGGGGGCTGGTCTGGCTACACCTTC	CASSIDLGGWSGYTF
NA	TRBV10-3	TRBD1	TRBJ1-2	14	TGTGCCATCAGTGAGGGTGAGGGGGCCGGTGGCTACACCTTC	CAISEGEGAGGYTF
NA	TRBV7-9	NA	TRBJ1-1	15	TGTGCCAGCAGCGTTTCCGGGACGGCGAACACTGAAGCTTTCTTT	CASSVSGTANTEAFF
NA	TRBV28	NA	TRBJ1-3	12	TGTGCCACCGGACAACGAGGGAACACCATATATTTT	CATGQRGNTIYF
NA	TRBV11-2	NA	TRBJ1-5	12	TGTGCCAGCAGCGCAGGGACACAGCCCCAGCATTTT	CASSAGTQPQHF
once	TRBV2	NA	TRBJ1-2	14	TGTGCCAGCAGTGAACAGGGTGTGGGTTATGGCTACACCTTC	CASSEQGVGYGYTF
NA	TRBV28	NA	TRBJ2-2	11	TGTGCCAGCAAATCCTCGGGGGAGCTGTTTTTT	CASKSSGELFF
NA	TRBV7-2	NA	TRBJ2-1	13	TGTGCCAGCAGCTTATCCGCTGCGAATGAGCAGTTCTTC	CASSLSAANEQFF
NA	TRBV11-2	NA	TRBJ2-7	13	TGTGCCAGCAGCAAAACGGCGGGGTACGAGCAGTACTTC	CASSKTAGYEQYF
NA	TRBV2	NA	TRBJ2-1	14	TGTGCCGGCGGTGGTGGGACCATAAGGAATGAGCAGTTCTTC	CAGGGGTIRNEQFF
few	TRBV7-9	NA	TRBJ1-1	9	TGTGCCAGCACCCCCGGACCCCTCTTT	CASTPGPLF
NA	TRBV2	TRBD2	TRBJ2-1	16	TGTGCCAGCAGTGCAACCGGCGGGAGCTCCTACAATGAGCAGTTCTTC	CASSATGGSSYNEQFF
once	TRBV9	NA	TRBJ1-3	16	TGTGCCAGCAGCGTAGCCGGTGGAGCTCGAGGAAACACCATATATTTT	CASSVAGGARGNTIYF
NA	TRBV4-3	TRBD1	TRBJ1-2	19	TGCGCCAGCAGCCAAGATGAGCGGCAGGGGGGGGCCCCAGCCTATGGCTACACCTTC	CASSQDERQGGAPAYGYTF
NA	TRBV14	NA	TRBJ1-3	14	TGTGCCAGCAGCCAGGGCTTCTCTGGAAACACCATATATTTT	CASSQGFSGNTIYF
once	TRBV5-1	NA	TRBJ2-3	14	TGCGCCAGCAGCCAGGCGTCTAGCACAGATACGCAGTATTTT	CASSQASSTDTQYF
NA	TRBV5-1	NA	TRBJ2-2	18	TGCGCCAGCAGCTTCCCAGTCTCAAGCGGGCAGAACACCGGGGAGCTGTTTTTT	CASSFPVSSGQNTGELFF
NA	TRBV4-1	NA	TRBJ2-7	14	TGCGCCAGCAGCCAAGATGTCCTCCGTTACGAGCAGTACTTC	CASSQDVLRYEQYF
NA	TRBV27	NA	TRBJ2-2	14	TGTGCCAGCAGTTTATCGAGGGTAGGAGGGGAGCTGTTTTTT	CASSLSRVGGELFF
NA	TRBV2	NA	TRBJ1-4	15	TGTGCCAGCAGTAGATTGACAGGCGCTAATGAAAAACTGTTTTTT	CASSRLTGANEKLFF
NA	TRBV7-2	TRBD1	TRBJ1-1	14	TGTGCCAGCAGCCACGGACAGGGGACCGCTGAAGCTTTCTTT	CASSHGQGTAEAFF
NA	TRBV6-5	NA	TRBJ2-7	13	TGTGCCAGCAGTTACTCGTACAGCTACGAGCAGTACTTC	CASSYSYSYEQYF
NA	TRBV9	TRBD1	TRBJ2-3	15	TGTGCCAGCAGCGGGGGGACAGGGGGCACAGATACGCAGTATTTT	CASSGGTGGTDTQYF
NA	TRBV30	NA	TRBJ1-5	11	TGTGCCTGGAGTGTCGGAAATAACCAGCATTTT	CAWSVGNNQHF
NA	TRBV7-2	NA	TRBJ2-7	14	TGTGCCAGCAGCCAAGGGGGGGCAGGGCCAGTTAGTTACTTC	CASSQGGAGPVSYF
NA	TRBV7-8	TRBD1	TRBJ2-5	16	TGTGCCAGCAGCCCTGGGACAGGGGGACCTCAAGAGACCCAGTACTTC	CASSPGTGGPQETQYF
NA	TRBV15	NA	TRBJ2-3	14	TGTGCCACCAGCAGAGATAAAGCTTTGGATACGCAGTATTTT	CATSRDKALDTQYF
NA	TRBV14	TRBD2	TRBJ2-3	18	TGTGCCAGCAGCCAATTAAGGAGGAGCGGGACCAACACAGATACGCAGTATTTT	CASSQLRRSGTNTDTQYF
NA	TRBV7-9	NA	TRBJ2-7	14	TGTGCCAGCAGCTTTCAGACAGTTGCCTACGAGCAGTACTTC	CASSFQTVAYEQYF
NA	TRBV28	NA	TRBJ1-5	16	TGTGCCAGCAGTTTCCGCGGGACGCATCGGGGTCAGCCCCAGCATTTT	CASSFRGTHRGQPQHF
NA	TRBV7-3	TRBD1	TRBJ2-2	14	TGTGCCAGCAGCACGGACAGGGGCACCGGGGAGCTGTTTTTT	CASSTDRGTGELFF